This TCR beta chain originates from a study of PD-1 blockade in classical Hodgkin lymphoma. Study as a whole: Patients were infused with nivolumab 3 mg/kg every 2 weeks.

Measured with immunoSEQ multiplex PCR; TCRdb has only the in-frame clones, and not every one. The sample includes roughly 22,000 clones, 68% seen only once; the top ten take approximately 6%. The CDR3 runs 12 residues. V was shortened by 1 base and J by 2 bases, with 4 bases between the two germline ends. In germline, CDR1 is SGHDT, CDR2 YYEEEE. All trial patients relapsed after autologous stem cell transplantation. This chain connects TRBV5-6 to TRBJ2-7; no clear D gene. The sample was peripheral blood mononuclear cells (PBMCs), taken at baseline. This clonotype was sampled from a human donor with classical Hodgkin lymphoma. The DNA for the CDR3 is TGTGCCAGCAGCTTGACTCCCTACGAGCAGTACTTC. This codes for CASSLTPYEQYF.